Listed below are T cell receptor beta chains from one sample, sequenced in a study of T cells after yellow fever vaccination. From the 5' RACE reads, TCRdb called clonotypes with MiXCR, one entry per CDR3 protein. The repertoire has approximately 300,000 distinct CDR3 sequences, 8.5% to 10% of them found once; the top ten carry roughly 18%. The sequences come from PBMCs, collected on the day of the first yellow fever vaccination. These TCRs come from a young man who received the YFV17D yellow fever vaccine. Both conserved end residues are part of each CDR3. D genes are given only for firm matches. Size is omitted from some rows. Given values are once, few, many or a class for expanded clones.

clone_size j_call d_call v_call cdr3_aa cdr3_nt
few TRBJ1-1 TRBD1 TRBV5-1 CASSLDRVDTEAFF TGCGCCAGCAGCCTGGACAGGGTAGACACTGAAGCTTTCTTT
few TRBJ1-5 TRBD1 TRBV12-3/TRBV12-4 CASSLAGQGARKPQHF TGTGCCAGCAGTTTAGCCGGACAGGGGGCGCGAAAGCCCCAGCATTTT
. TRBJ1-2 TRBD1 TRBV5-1 CASSFEFWDRRNYGYTF TGCGCCAGCAGCTTTGAGTTTTGGGACAGGCGGAACTATGGCTACACCTTC
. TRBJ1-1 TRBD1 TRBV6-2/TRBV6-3 CASSYPRRGRTNTEAFF TGTGCCAGCAGTTATCCCCGCAGGGGGAGGACGAACACTGAAGCTTTCTTT
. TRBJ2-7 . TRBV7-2 CASSLDRDYSYEQYF TGTGCCAGCAGCTTAGACCGAGACTACTCCTACGAGCAGTACTTC
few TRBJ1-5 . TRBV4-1 CASSQAGGMNQPQHF TGCGCCAGCAGCCAAGCCGGGGGTATGAATCAGCCCCAGCATTTT
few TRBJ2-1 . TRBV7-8 CASSLRANYNEQFF TGTGCCAGCTCCCTCAGAGCTAACTACAATGAGCAGTTCTTC
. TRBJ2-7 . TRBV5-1 CASSPGGPVEQYF TGCGCCAGCAGCCCGGGTGGGCCTGTCGAGCAGTACTTC
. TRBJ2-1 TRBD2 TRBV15 CATSRDAGDQFF TGTGCCACCAGCAGAGATGCGGGGGATCAGTTCTTC
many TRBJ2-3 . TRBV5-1 CASSLMGGASTDTQYF TGCGCCAGCAGCTTGATGGGGGGAGCTAGCACAGATACGCAGTATTTT
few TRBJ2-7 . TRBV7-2 CASSLAVGMGYEQYF TGTGCCAGCAGCTTAGCGGTAGGGATGGGGTACGAGCAGTACTTC
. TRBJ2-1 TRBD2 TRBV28 CASSRLAGGNEQFF TGTGCCAGCAGTCGACTAGCGGGGGGAAATGAGCAGTTCTTC
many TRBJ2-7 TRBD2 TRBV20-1 CSARSSGDSYEQYF TGCAGTGCTAGGTCGAGCGGGGACTCCTACGAGCAGTACTTC
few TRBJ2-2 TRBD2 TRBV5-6 CASSLASLAGANTGELFF TGTGCCAGCAGCTTGGCCTCACTAGCGGGAGCGAACACCGGGGAGCTGTTTTTT
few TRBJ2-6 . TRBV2 CASSEEWGAGANVLTF TGTGCCAGCAGTGAGGAGTGGGGAGCTGGGGCCAACGTCCTGACTTTC
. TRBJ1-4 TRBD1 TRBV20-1 CSARIHTGTGGVKLFF TGCAGTGCTAGAATTCACACCGGGACAGGGGGTGTAAAACTGTTTTTT
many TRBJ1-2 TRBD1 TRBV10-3 CAISALEGAYGYTF TGTGCCATCAGTGCCTTGGAGGGGGCTTATGGCTACACCTTC
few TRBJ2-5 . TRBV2 CASSDKETQYF TGTGCCAGCAGTGATAAGGAGACCCAGTACTTC
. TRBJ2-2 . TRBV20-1 CSARDLRQPNTGELFF TGCAGTGCTAGAGATCTGAGACAGCCGAACACCGGGGAGCTGTTTTTT
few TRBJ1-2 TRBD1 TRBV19 CASSIGQGGGYTF TGTGCCAGTAGTATTGGACAGGGAGGAGGCTACACCTTC
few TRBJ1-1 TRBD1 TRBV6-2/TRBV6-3 CASSYNPTGLGTEAFF TGTGCCAGCAGTTATAACCCGACAGGGTTAGGCACTGAAGCTTTCTTT
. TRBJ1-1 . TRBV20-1 CSAKNTTGYTEAFF TGCAGTGCTAAAAACACAACAGGGTACACTGAAGCTTTCTTT
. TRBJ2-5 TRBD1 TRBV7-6 CASSLARGTGMETQYF TGTGCCAGCAGCTTAGCGCGCGGGACAGGGATGGAGACCCAGTACTTC
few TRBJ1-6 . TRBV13 CASSSNGVGSPLHF TGTGCCAGCAGCTCAAACGGGGTAGGATCACCCCTCCACTTT
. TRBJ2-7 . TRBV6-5 CASSSTTLTYEQYF TGTGCCAGCAGTTCAACGACACTGACCTACGAGCAGTACTTC
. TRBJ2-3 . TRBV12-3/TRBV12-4 CASSGSRGLPTDTQYF TGTGCCAGCAGTGGTAGCCGGGGGTTACCCACAGATACGCAGTATTTT
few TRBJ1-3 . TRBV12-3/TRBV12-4 CASSDQDLYSGNTIYF TGTGCCAGCAGTGATCAAGACTTATACTCTGGAAACACCATATATTTT
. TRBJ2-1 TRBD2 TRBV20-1 CSARPGLAASYNEQFF TGCAGTGCTAGACCGGGACTAGCGGCGTCCTACAATGAGCAGTTCTTC
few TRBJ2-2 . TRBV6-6 CASSRPATGELFF TGTGCCAGCAGCCGCCCGGCCACCGGGGAGCTGTTTTTT
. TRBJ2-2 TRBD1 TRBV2 CASLDRVDEAGELFF TGTGCCAGCCTGGACAGGGTGGACGAGGCCGGGGAGCTGTTTTTT
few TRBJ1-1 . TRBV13 CASSLQVQIRNTEAFF TGTGCCAGCAGCTTACAGGTTCAGATCAGGAACACTGAAGCTTTCTTT
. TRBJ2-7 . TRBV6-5 CASSSGPYLYF TGTGCCAGCAGTTCGGGCCCTTATTTGTACTTC
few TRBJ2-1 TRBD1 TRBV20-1 CSAERTGQFSGEQFF TGCAGTGCAGAAAGGACAGGGCAATTCAGTGGGGAGCAGTTCTTC
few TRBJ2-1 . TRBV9 CASSVGDEQFF TGTGCCAGCAGCGTAGGGGATGAGCAGTTCTTC
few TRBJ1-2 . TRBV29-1 CSVGNSGTYGYTF TGCAGCGTTGGGAACTCCGGGACCTATGGCTACACCTTC
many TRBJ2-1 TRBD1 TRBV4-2 CASSHNTGTGVNEQFF TGTGCCAGCAGCCACAATACCGGGACAGGGGTCAATGAGCAGTTCTTC
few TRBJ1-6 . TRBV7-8 CASSQQSRDTHNSPLHF TGTGCCAGCAGCCAACAGAGCCGGGACACCCATAATTCACCCCTCCACTTT
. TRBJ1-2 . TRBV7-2 CASSSASAGVGYTF TGTGCCAGCAGCTCAGCTTCTGCAGGGGTCGGCTACACCTTC
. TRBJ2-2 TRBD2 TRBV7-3 CASRDTAGGPGELFF TGTGCCAGCAGGGACACGGCGGGGGGCCCGGGGGAGCTGTTTTTT
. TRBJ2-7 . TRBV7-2 CASSEDSVYSYEQYF TGTGCCAGCAGCGAGGACAGTGTCTACTCCTACGAGCAGTACTTC